Detailed here is one TCR beta chain. Its specificity is not known. CDR1 and CDR2 from the germline V gene are SGHVS and FNYEAQ. V shed 7 bases and J 4 bases; nucleotides not matched to a gene: 14. The CDR3 sequence is 17 residues long. Profiling relied on immunoSEQ multiplex PCR, and the TCRdb table lists in-frame clones only, not all of them. The table lists fewer than 70,000 clones, around 94% of them singletons, with 1.6% in the top ten. This sample is part of a study of T cell clonotyping in hematopoietic cell transplantation. Whole-study findings and limits: Graft donor and pretransplant recipient Inverse Simpson Index values predicted broader posttransplant TCR diversity.

The sample was peripheral blood mononuclear cells. The rearrangement links TRBV7-6 to TRBJ2-2, with TRBD2 matching 8 bases. This TCR derives from a middle-aged man in good health. Some clones in this sample may be carry-over from other donors' samples. The CDR3, as DNA: TGTGCCAGCACCCCGGGGCGGGGGGTAGGTTCCACCGGGGAGCTGTTTTTT. Protein sequence: CASTPGRGVGSTGELFF. Using reference TRBV7-6 and TRBJ2-2 for the parts outside the CDR3, the full variable domain is GAGVSQSPRYKVTKRGQDVALRCDPISGHVSLYWYRQALGQGPEFLTYFNYEAQQDKSGLPNDRFSAERPEGSISTLTIQRTEQRDSAMYRCASTPGRGVGSTGELFFGEGSRLTVL.